Sequencing of this T cell receptor (beta chain) was carried out in a study of vaccination effects on CD4 cells after COVID-19. Study-level background: Pre-vaccine samples were drawn 16 days and one week before the first dose. Study conclusions and caveats: Both infection-induced and vaccine-induced clones contracted markedly at late post-vaccination timepoints.

This clone was seen more than once but under ten times. Its antigen is unidentified. Antigen-specific CD4+ T cells expanded by the ViraFEST assay with viral peptide pools were then sequenced. Cultured cells yielded isolated CD4+ T cells after more than nine days. According to PCR results, the person was infected with SARS-CoV-2 between March and December 2020. The culture medium for 1.5 million to 2.5 million PBMC per well included about 9 IU/ml IL-2 and around 10 ug/ml peptides. The method was immunoSEQ multiplex PCR; TCRdb's version includes in-frame clones alone and lacks a portion of them. The sample consists of about 26,000 clones, around 82% of them appearing once. This CDR3 has 13 amino acids. The V end was cut by 1 base, the J end by 2 bases, with 7 bases between. CDR1 and CDR2 (germline): SGHNT, YYREEE (reference sequence).

The chain couples TRBV5-4 to TRBJ2-7; either TRBD1 or TRBD2 may supply D (5 bases each). This sample comprised CD4+ T cells from PBMCs cultured with HCoV-NL63 spike peptides, obtained before COVID-19 vaccination. The clonotype comes from a human donor who had a prior SARS-CoV-2 infection. The CDR3, as DNA: TGTGCCAGCAGCTTGTGGGGGACCTACGAGCAGTACTTC. Its translation is CASSLWGTYEQYF.